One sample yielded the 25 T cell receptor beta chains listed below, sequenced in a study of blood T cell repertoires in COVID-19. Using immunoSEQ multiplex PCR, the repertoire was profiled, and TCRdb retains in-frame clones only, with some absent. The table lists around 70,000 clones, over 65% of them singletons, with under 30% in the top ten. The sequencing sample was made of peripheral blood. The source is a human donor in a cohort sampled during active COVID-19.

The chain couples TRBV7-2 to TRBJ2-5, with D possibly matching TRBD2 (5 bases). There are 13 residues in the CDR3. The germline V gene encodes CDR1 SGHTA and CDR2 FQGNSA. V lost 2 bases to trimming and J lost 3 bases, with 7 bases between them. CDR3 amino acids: CASSLNGEETQYF. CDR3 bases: TGTGCCAGCAGCTTAAACGGGGAAGAGACCCAGTACTTC.

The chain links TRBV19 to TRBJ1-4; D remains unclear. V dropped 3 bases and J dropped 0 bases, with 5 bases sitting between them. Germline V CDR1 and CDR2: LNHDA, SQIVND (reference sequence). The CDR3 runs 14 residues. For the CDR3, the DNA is TGTGCCAGTAGTATGGAGGCAACTAATGAAAAACTGTTTTTT. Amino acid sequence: CASSMEATNEKLFF.

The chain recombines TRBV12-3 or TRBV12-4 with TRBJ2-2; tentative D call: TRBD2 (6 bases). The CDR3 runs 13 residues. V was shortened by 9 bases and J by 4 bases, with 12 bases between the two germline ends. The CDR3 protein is CASRLVGTGELFF. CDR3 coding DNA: TGTGCCAGTCGACTAGTGGGCACCGGGGAGCTGTTTTTT.

The CDR3: CASSFFANSGNTIYF. CDR3 nucleotide sequence: TGCGCCAGCAGCTTTTTTGCGAACTCTGGAAACACCATATATTTT. The gene calls are TRBV5-1 and TRBJ1-3; D is unresolved. The CDR3 spans 15 residues. V lost 2 bases to trimming and J lost 0 bases, with 9 bases between them. Germline V lookup: CDR1 SGHRS, CDR2 YFSETQ.

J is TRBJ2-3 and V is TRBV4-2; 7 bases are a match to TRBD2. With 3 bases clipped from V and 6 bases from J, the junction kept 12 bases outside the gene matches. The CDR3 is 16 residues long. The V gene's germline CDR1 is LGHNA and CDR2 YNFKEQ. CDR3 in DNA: TGTGCCAGCAGCCAGGCCGGGACTAAGGTATGGGATACGCAGTATTTT. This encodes CASSQAGTKVWDTQYF.

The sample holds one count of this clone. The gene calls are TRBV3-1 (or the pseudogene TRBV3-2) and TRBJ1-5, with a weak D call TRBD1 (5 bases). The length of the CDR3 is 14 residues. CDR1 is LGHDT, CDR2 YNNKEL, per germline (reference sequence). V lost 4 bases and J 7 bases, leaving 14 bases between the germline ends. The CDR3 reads CASSRGTEGQPQHF. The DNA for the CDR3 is TGTGCCAGCAGCCGCGGGACCGAGGGGCAGCCCCAGCATTTT.

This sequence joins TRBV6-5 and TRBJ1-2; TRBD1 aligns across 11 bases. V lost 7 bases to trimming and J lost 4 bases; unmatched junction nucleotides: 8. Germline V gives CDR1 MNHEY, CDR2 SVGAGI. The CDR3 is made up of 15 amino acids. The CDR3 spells CASTPWTGGSYGYTF. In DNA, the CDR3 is TGTGCCAGCACCCCCTGGACAGGGGGCTCCTATGGCTACACCTTC.

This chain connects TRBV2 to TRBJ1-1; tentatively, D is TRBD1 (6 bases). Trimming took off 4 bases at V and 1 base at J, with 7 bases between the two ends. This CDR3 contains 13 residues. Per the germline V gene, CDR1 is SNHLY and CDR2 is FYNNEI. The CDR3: CASSVTGNTEAFF. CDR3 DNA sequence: TGTGCCAGCAGTGTGACAGGGAACACTGAAGCTTTCTTT. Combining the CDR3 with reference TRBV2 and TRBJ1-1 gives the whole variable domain EPEVTQTPSHQVTQMGQEVILRCVPISNHLYFYWYRQILGQKVEFLVSFYNNEISEKSEIFDDQFSVERPDGSNFTLKIRSTKLEDSAMYFCASSVTGNTEAFFGQGTRLTVV.

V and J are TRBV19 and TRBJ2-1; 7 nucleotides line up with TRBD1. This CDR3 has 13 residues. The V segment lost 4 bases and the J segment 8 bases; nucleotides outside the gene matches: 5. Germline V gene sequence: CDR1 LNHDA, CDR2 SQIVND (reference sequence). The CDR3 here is CASSTNRGDEQFF. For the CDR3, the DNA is TGTGCCAGTAGTACCAACAGGGGAGATGAGCAGTTCTTC.

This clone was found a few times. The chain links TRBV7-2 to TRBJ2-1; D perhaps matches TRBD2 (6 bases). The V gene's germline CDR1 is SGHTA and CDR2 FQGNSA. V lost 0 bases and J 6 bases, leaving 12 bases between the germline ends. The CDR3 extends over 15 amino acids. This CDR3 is CASSLAGGVVNEQFF. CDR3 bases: TGTGCCAGCAGCTTAGCTGGCGGGGTAGTCAATGAGCAGTTCTTC.

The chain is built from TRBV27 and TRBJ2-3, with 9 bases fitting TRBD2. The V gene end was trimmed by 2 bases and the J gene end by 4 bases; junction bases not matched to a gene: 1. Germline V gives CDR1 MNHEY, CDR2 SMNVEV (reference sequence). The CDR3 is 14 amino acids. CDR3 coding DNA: TGTGCCAGCAGTTTAGCGGGAGGGCCAGATACGCAGTATTTT. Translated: CASSLAGGPDTQYF.

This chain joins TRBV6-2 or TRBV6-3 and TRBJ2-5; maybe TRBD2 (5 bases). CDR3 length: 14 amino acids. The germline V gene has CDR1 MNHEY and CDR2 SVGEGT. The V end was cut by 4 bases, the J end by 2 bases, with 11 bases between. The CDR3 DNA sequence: TGTGCCAGCAGTTCTCGACTACTACAAGAGACCCAGTACTTC. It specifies CASSSRLLQETQYF.

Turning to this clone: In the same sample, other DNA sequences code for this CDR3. The CDR3 region has the DNA TGTGCCAGCAGTTCCAGCGTCTCTGGAAACACCATATATTTT. Encoded protein: CASSSSVSGNTIYF. The V gene is TRBV28, the J gene TRBJ1-3, with D unclear. The length of the CDR3 is 14 residues. With 4 bases removed from V and 0 bases from J, the gap between germline ends came to 7 bases. Germline lookup yields CDR1 MDHEN and CDR2 SYDVKM.

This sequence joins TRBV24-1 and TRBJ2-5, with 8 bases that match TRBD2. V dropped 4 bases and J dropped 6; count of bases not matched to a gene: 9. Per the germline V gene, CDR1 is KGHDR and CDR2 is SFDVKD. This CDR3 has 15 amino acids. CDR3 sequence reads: CATSETGLGMQTQYF. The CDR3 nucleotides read TGTGCCACCAGTGAAACGGGACTAGGTATGCAGACCCAGTACTTC.

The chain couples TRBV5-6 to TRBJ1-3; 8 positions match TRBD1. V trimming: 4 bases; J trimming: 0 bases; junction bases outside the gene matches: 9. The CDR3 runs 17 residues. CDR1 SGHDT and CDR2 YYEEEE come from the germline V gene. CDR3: CASSRQGQGFSGNTIYF. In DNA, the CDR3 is TGTGCCAGCAGCCGTCAAGGACAGGGATTCTCTGGAAACACCATATATTTT.

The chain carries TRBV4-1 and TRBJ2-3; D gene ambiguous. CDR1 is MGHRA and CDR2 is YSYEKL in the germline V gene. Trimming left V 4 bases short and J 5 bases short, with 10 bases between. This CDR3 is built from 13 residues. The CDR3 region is CASSPGSRDTQYF. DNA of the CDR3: TGCGCCAGCAGCCCAGGTTCGAGAGATACGCAGTATTTT.

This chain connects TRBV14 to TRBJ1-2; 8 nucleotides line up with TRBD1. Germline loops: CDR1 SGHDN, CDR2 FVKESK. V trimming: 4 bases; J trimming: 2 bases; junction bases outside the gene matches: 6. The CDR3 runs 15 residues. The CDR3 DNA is TGTGCCAGCAGCCTTCGGACAGGGTGGAACTATGGCTACACCTTC. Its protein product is CASSLRTGWNYGYTF.

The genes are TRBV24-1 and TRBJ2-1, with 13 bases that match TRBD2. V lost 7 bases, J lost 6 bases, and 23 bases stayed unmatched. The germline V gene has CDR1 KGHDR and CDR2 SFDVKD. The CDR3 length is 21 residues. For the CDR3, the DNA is TGTGCCACCAGCGGATCTTCTACCATCGTCACTAGCGGGGGGGGTTTCAATGAGCAGTTCTTC. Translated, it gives CATSGSSTIVTSGGGFNEQFF.

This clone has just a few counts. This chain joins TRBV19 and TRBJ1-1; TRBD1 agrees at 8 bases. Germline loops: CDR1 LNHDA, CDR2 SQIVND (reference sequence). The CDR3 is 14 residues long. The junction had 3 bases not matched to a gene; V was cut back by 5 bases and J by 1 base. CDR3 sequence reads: CASSLGQANTEAFF. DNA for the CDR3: TGTGCCAGTAGTTTGGGACAGGCGAACACTGAAGCTTTCTTT.

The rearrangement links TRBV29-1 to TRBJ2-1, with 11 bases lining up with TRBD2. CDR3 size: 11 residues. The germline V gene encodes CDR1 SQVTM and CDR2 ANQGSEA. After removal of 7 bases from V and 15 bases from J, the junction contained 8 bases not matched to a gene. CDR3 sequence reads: CSALTSGTWFF. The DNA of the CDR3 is TGCAGCGCCCTGACTAGCGGGACCTGGTTCTTC.

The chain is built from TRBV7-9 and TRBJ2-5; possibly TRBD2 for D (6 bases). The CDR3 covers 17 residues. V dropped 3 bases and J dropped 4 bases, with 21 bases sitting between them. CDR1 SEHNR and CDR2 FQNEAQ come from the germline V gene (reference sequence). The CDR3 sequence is CASSFPVGGNRGETQYF. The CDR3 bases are TGTGCCAGCAGCTTCCCTGTGGGCGGGAACCGAGGAGAGACCCAGTACTTC.

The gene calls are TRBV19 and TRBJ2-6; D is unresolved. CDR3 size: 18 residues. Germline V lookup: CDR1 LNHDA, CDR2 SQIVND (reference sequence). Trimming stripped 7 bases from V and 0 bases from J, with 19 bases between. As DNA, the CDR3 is TGTGCCAGTACCACAAGGAAAGGAGAGATCTCTGGGGCCAACGTCCTGACTTTC. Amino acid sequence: CASTTRKGEISGANVLTF.

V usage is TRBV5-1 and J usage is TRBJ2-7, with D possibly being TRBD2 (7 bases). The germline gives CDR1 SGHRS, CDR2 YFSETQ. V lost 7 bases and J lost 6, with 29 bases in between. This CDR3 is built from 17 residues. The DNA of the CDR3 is TGCGCCAGCGCCTTACTCGGAGGGGGGGGCCAAGTCTCCGAGCAGTACTTC. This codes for CASALLGGGGQVSEQYF.

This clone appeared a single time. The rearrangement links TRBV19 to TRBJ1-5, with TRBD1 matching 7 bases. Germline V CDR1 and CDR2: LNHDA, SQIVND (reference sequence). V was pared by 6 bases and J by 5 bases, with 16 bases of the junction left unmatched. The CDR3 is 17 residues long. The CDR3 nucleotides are TGTGCCAGTAGCAGGCCCCCGACAGGGTATTCATATCAGCCCCAGCATTTT. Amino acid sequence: CASSRPPTGYSYQPQHF.

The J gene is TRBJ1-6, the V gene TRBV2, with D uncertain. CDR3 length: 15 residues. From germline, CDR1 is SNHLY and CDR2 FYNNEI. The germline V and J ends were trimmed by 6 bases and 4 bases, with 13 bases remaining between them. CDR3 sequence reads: CASRAAQAYNSPLHF. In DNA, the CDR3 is TGTGCCAGCAGAGCCGCGCAGGCTTATAATTCACCCCTCCACTTT.